This TCR beta chain was observed in a study of glioma-infiltrating T cells after dendritic cell vaccination. V was shortened by 4 bases and J by 0 bases, with 22 bases between the two germline ends. The length of the CDR3 is 18 residues. Germline V lookup: CDR1 SGDLS, CDR2 YYNGEE. Up to about 2 ug genomic DNA was used for TCRB CDR3 amplification. The assay was immunoSEQ multiplex PCR, and TCRdb's table has in-frame clones only and misses some. The sample holds 85,000 to 110,000 clones, roughly 80% seen once. The TCR originated in a human donor with glioblastoma. The sample here was blood, taken before dendritic cell vaccination. The chain links TRBV9 to TRBJ1-1; TRBD1 might be the D (5 bases). The CDR3 DNA follows: TGTGCCAGCAGCCGTACTCTATTACAAGACAGCTTGAACACTGAAGCTTTCTTT. Translation gives CASSRTLLQDSLNTEAFF.